Listed here are 4 T cell receptor beta chains from one sample, sequenced in a study of T cell repertoires in cytomegalovirus infection. TCRdb reprocessed the reads with MiXCR, giving one entry per CDR3 protein. The sample includes just over 300,000 distinct CDR3 sequences, roughly a sixth of them seen just once. Source material: PBMCs. The receptors here all came from a human donor in good health (CMV status not recorded). Some clones in this sample may be carry-over from other donors' samples.

This clonotype has more than one count but fewer than ten. J is TRBJ2-2 and V is TRBV12-3 or TRBV12-4; D is ambiguous. Deletions cut 1 base from V and 3 bases from J, with 6 bases between. CDR3 length: 14 residues. In nucleotides, the CDR3 is TGTGCCAGCAGTTTAGAAGGCCACACCGGGGAGCTGTTTTTT. Translated, it gives CASSLEGHTGELFF.

This clonotype has a handful of counts. This sequence joins TRBV4-1 and TRBJ2-3; D is unresolved. Germline V gene data show CDR1 as MGHRA and CDR2 as YSYEKL. The CDR3 runs 15 residues. V lost 0 bases, J lost 6 bases, and 13 bases lay in between. The CDR3: CASSQDVSGRDTQYF. The CDR3 nucleotides read TGCGCCAGCAGCCAAGATGTTAGTGGTAGGGATACGCAGTATTTT.

This clonotype appeared many times. The chain links TRBV6-6 to TRBJ2-2, with D uncertain. In germline, CDR1 is MNHNY, CDR2 SVGAGI (reference sequence). Trimming cost V 0 bases and J 6 bases, with 11 bases left between them. This CDR3 is 15 amino acids long. CDR3 residues: CASSYSLVVAGELFF. The CDR3 DNA is TGTGCCAGCAGTTACTCGCTAGTCGTCGCCGGGGAGCTGTTTTTT.

The table lists this clonotype with many counts. This sequence joins TRBV7-9 and TRBJ2-1; TRBD2 agrees at 12 bases. CDR1 is SEHNR, CDR2 FQNEAQ, per germline (reference sequence). J lost 10 bases, V lost 1 base, and 8 bases had no gene match. The CDR3 runs to 16 residues. The CDR3 DNA follows: TGTGCCAGCAGCTTAGACGCTAGCGGGGGGGCCGGAGAGCAGTTCTTC. The encoded protein is CASSLDASGGAGEQFF.